This TCR beta chain emerged from a study of regulatory T cells in long-lasting Graves disease. Time point: persistent/refractory GD, antithyroid drugs over 5 years with positive TRAb. Researchers made the TCR library from RNA that was extracted from PBMCs. The CDR3 loop spans 13 amino acids. Germline loops: CDR1 SNHLY, CDR2 FYNNEI. With 7 bases removed from V and 2 bases from J, the gap between germline ends came to 12 bases. Both iRepertoire HTBI primers and Arm-PCR of CDR3 regions were used to build the TCR beta libraries. TCRdb ran MiXCR on the multiplex PCR reads and lists one entry per CDR3 protein. Among 600,000 to 850,000 distinct CDR3 sequences, roughly 30% were seen once, and the ten largest hold 35% to 55%.

The chain links TRBV2 to TRBJ2-7, with D tentatively TRBD1 (6 bases). Sample: peripheral blood mononuclear cells (PBMCs), taken when the disease was refractory, from a patient treated with antithyroid drugs. The source is a female donor with Graves disease. The CDR3 spells CASMVGGTYEQYF. The CDR3 nucleotides are TGTGCCAGCATGGTAGGGGGTACCTACGAGCAGTACTTC.